This TCR beta chain was documented in a study of regulatory T cells in long-lasting Graves disease. Time point: newly diagnosed GD, antithyroid drugs for less than 3 months. RNA extracted from PBMCs served as the sequencing template. General study findings and limits: Favoring TRBV28, TRBJ1-2 and TRBJ2-5 was a feature seen in persistent disease.

Sequencing libraries for TCR beta were prepared with iRepertoire HTBI primers and Arm-PCR of CDR3 regions. A single record per CDR3 protein comes from TCRdb applying MiXCR to the multiplex PCR reads. Among 550,000 to 600,000 distinct CDR3 sequences, approximately 16% were seen once, and the ten largest hold more than 10%. The CDR3 extends over 12 amino acids. Germline assignment: CDR1 SQVTM and CDR2 ANQGSEA. The ends were cut back, 3 bases at V and 0 bases at J, with 3 bases in the middle. This clonotype has only a few counts. Antigen: not known. These same data were also listed under a study on T cells in Graves' hyperthyroidism and ophthalmopathy. This second report adds: First-round RT-PCR targeting the TCR CDR3 was performed with the HTBI primer set.

The TCR comes from a man younger than 35 with Graves disease. The sequencing used peripheral blood mononuclear cells (PBMCs), collected at new diagnosis, from a patient treated with antithyroid drugs. The chain employs TRBV29-1 and TRBJ1-3; no firm D call. The CDR3 loop reads CSVDDSGNTIYF. DNA of the CDR3: TGCAGCGTTGACGACTCTGGAAACACCATATATTTT.